What follows are 27 T cell receptor beta chains derived from one specimen sequenced in a study of early T cells in non-severe SARS-CoV-2 infection. TCRdb analysed the 5' RACE reads with MiXCR anew, one entry per CDR3 protein. The table includes roughly 53,000 distinct CDR3 sequences, less than 11% detected once. The sequenced sample was whole blood. These receptor sequences come from an adult who was a healthcare worker with PCR-confirmed SARS-CoV-2 infection or an uninfected control (not recorded which).

This clonotype was picked up many times. This chain links TRBV6-5 with TRBJ2-1, with a possible D match to TRBD1 (5 bases). V lost 3 bases, J lost 0 bases, and 12 bases lay in between. Germline V lookup: CDR1 MNHEY, CDR2 SVGAGI. CDR3 length equals 16 residues. The CDR3 loop is CASSYGAPGSYNEQFF. CDR3 in DNA: TGTGCCAGCAGTTATGGGGCTCCCGGCTCCTACAATGAGCAGTTCTTC.

This clonotype has ten or more counts. The chain joins TRBV2 to TRBJ2-3, with 9 positions matching TRBD1. The CDR3 sequence is 14 residues long. The V gene's germline CDR1 is SNHLY and CDR2 FYNNEI. The J segment lost 4 bases and the V segment lost 5 bases, leaving 4 bases of the junction unmatched. CDR3 in DNA: TGTGCCAGCAGTTTCGGACAGGGGCCAGATACGCAGTATTTT. This codes for CASSFGQGPDTQYF.

This clonotype showed up many times. J is TRBJ2-7 and V is TRBV7-8; 7 nucleotides match TRBD1. The CDR3 loop spans 15 amino acids. The germline gives CDR1 SGHVS, CDR2 FQNEAQ. J lost 2 bases, V lost 5 bases, and 9 bases had no gene match. CDR3 nucleotide sequence: TGTGCCAGCAGCCAGAAACAGGGGAGAGCCTACGAGCAGTACTTC. It specifies CASSQKQGRAYEQYF.

For this clonotype: This may be a read error: a much more frequent sequence differs by one nucleotide. V gene TRBV6-2 or TRBV6-3 combines with J gene TRBJ1-1, with 9 bases fitting TRBD1. CDR3 length: 14 amino acids. The germline V gene has CDR1 MNHEY and CDR2 SVGEGT. In DNA form, the CDR3 reads TGTGCCAGCAGGGACAGGGGACTGAACGCTGAAGCTTTCTTT. Amino acid sequence: CASRDRGLNAEAFF.

This clonotype was detected many times. The chain carries TRBV10-3 and TRBJ1-3; no firm D call. V dropped 8 bases and J dropped 0 bases, with 8 bases sitting between them. The germline CDR1 and CDR2 sequences are ENHRY and SYGVKD. The CDR3 runs to 13 residues. DNA for the CDR3: TGTGCCATCCGCATTGTCTCTGGAAACACCATATATTTT. It codes for CAIRIVSGNTIYF.

This clonotype was detected many times. The chain recombines TRBV7-2 with TRBJ2-1; D may correspond to TRBD1 or TRBD2 (6 bases each). Deletions cut 7 bases from V and 8 bases from J, with 9 bases between. The germline V gene encodes CDR1 SGHTA and CDR2 FQGNSA. The CDR3 length is 11 residues. The CDR3, as DNA: TGTGCCAGCACCGGGGGCTATGAGCAGTTCTTC. Residues: CASTGGYEQFF.

Concerning this clonotype itself: The junction and the germline gene differ at one end; a read error may be behind it. The chain carries TRBV24-1 and TRBJ2-1; TRBD1 agrees at 9 bases. Germline V CDR1 and CDR2: KGHDR, SFDVKD. CDR3 length equals 16 residues. The CDR3 loop reads CASSDSGRQGGNEQFF. CDR3 coding DNA: TGTGCCTCCAGTGATTCGGGAAGACAGGGGGGCAATGAGCAGTTCTTC.

V is TRBV2 and J is TRBJ2-3, with 8 bases lining up with TRBD1. J was trimmed by 0 bases and V by 9 bases; bases with no gene match: 5. The CDR3 has 14 residues. From germline, CDR1 is SNHLY and CDR2 FYNNEI. Here the CDR3 DNA reads TGTGCCAGGACTGGACAGGGCAGCACAGATACGCAGTATTTT. Its translation is CARTGQGSTDTQYF.

This clonotype has a handful of counts. CDR3: CASSQDNTIYF. CDR3 sequence (DNA): TGCGCCAGCAGCCAAGATAACACCATATATTTT. This chain links TRBV4-3 with TRBJ1-3, with D hard to call. Per germline, CDR1 LGHNA and CDR2 YSLEER. V was trimmed by 0 bases and J by 7 bases, leaving 1 base between them. The CDR3 extends over 11 amino acids.

This clonotype was seen at least ten times. This rearrangement joins TRBV4-3 to TRBJ2-2; D may be TRBD1 or TRBD2 (5 bases each). Germline CDR1 reads LGHNA; CDR2 reads YSLEER. CDR3 size: 18 residues. Trimming pared 8 bases from V and 6 bases from J, leaving 28 bases between. The CDR3, as DNA: TGCGCCAGCGGAAACACTCGGCTGGGACGCCAATCGTCCGGGGAGCTGTTTTTT. Protein product: CASGNTRLGRQSSGELFF.

This clonotype was detected only a few times. The gene calls are TRBV6-5 and TRBJ2-7; the match to TRBD1 covers 11 bases. V lost 7 bases to trimming and J lost 6 bases; unmatched junction nucleotides: 8. The CDR3 sequence is 14 residues long. Germline assignment: CDR1 MNHEY and CDR2 SVGAGI. CDR3: CASNTGQGDREQYF. In nucleotides, the CDR3 is TGTGCCAGCAATACGGGACAGGGGGATCGCGAGCAGTACTTC.

Written as DNA, the CDR3 is TGTGCCAGCAGCATCCCGGGGGATTCACCCCTCCACTTT. Amino acids: CASSIPGDSPLHF. The chain carries TRBV3-1 and TRBJ1-6, with D possibly being TRBD1 (5 bases). V was cut by 5 bases and J by 8 bases, with 10 bases left in between. This CDR3 spans 13 amino acids. Germline loops: CDR1 LGHDT, CDR2 YNNKEL (reference sequence).

This clonotype was observed at least ten times. The rearrangement joins TRBV12-3 or TRBV12-4 to TRBJ1-1; 11 bases map to TRBD1. The CDR3 is made up of 17 amino acids. J lost 3 bases, V lost 3 bases, and 9 bases had no gene match. In nucleotides, the CDR3 is TGTGCCAGCAGTTTCGTGCATGGACAGGGGGCAGACACTGAAGCTTTCTTT. Translated, it gives CASSFVHGQGADTEAFF.

The chain combines TRBV12-3 or TRBV12-4 with TRBJ1-1; weak D call: TRBD1 (5 bases). The CDR3 consists of 13 residues. V was pared by 2 bases and J by 4 bases, with 8 bases between. CDR3 protein: CASSLSGITEAFF. Written as DNA, the CDR3 is TGTGCCAGCAGTTTATCAGGGATCACTGAAGCTTTCTTT.

Many counts were recorded for this clonotype. The rearrangement joins TRBV11-1 to TRBJ1-1; D gene unclear. Per germline, CDR1 SGHAT and CDR2 FQDESV (reference sequence). This CDR3 comprises 12 residues. V gave up 3 bases and J gave up 8 bases, with 10 bases separating them. CDR3 loop: CASSFPLGEAFF. CDR3 nucleotides: TGTGCCAGCAGCTTCCCCCTGGGCGAAGCTTTCTTT.

This clonotype was recorded at least ten times. The chain links TRBV7-9 to TRBJ2-7; D is unresolved. The length of the CDR3 is 16 residues. V was clipped by 1 base and J by 7 bases, with 20 bases between them. The germline V gene encodes CDR1 SEHNR and CDR2 FQNEAQ (reference sequence). CDR3 sequence (DNA): TGTGCCAGCAGCTTAGTTCTGACCCAAATCTCTGTGGAGCAGTACTTC. This sequence encodes CASSLVLTQISVEQYF.

The CDR3 nucleotides read TGTGCCAGCAGTTACGGGTTAGCAGCAGATACGCAGTATTTT. It is translated as CASSYGLAADTQYF. V is TRBV6-2 or TRBV6-3 and J is TRBJ2-3; D gene uncertain. The CDR3 extends over 14 amino acids. Germline V gene lookup returns CDR1 MNHEY and CDR2 SVGEGT. Trimming took off 2 bases at V and 4 bases at J, with 10 bases between the two ends.

This chain joins TRBV6-6 and TRBJ1-5; no firm D call. The CDR3 has 12 amino acids. CDR1 and CDR2 from the germline V gene are MNHNY and SVGAGI (reference sequence). V lost 6 bases, J lost 5 bases, and 8 bases lay in between. The CDR3 region is CASRTPDQPQHF. In nucleotides, the CDR3 is TGTGCCAGCAGGACACCGGATCAGCCCCAGCATTTT.

The chain links TRBV20-1 to TRBJ2-3; possible D gene TRBD1, 6 bases. CDR1 is DFQATT, CDR2 SNEGSKA, per germline (reference sequence). The CDR3 loop spans 13 amino acids. V dropped 6 bases and J dropped 0 bases, with 10 bases sitting between them. CDR3 in DNA: TGCAGTGCCGCAGGGGTCAGCACAGATACGCAGTATTTT. Its protein product is CSAAGVSTDTQYF.

This chain joins TRBV5-8 and TRBJ2-7; 8 nucleotides agree with TRBD2. V was pared by 4 bases and J by 0 bases, with 6 bases of the junction left unmatched. The germline CDR1 and CDR2 sequences are SGHTS and YDEGEE. This CDR3 has 15 residues. CDR3 region: CASSPGGYGSYEQYF. The CDR3 coding sequence is TGTGCCAGCAGCCCGGGGGGGTATGGCTCCTACGAGCAGTACTTC.

This clonotype occurred a few times. The J gene is TRBJ1-5, the V gene TRBV6-6; TRBD1 matches at 7 bases. The CDR3 sequence is 14 residues long. Germline V gives CDR1 MNHNY, CDR2 SVGAGI (reference sequence). With V trimmed by 6 bases and J by 5 bases, 7 bases remained unmatched. The CDR3 nucleotides read TGTGCCAGCAGCCGGAGGACAGGCCATCAGCCCCAGCATTTT. Translated, it gives CASSRRTGHQPQHF.

At least ten counts were recorded for this clonotype. The chain links TRBV6-1 to TRBJ2-1; 7 nucleotides agree with TRBD1. CDR3 size: 16 residues. CDR1 is MNHNS, CDR2 SASEGT, per germline. After removal of 5 bases from V and 7 bases from J, the junction contained 14 bases not matched to a gene. In nucleotides, the CDR3 is TGTGCCAGCAGTTTTCGACAGGGAATGGTAAGGAATGAGCAGTTCTTC. Amino acid sequence: CASSFRQGMVRNEQFF.

This clonotype was recorded many times. The chain couples TRBV5-6 to TRBJ2-2; D is uncertain. V was pared by 0 bases and J by 6 bases, with 6 bases between. Germline-derived CDR1 and CDR2 are SGHDT and YYEEEE. This CDR3 has 13 amino acids. CDR3 residues: CASSLVVSGELFF. The DNA for the CDR3 is TGTGCCAGCAGCTTGGTGGTGTCCGGGGAGCTGTTTTTT.

This clonotype showed up just a few times. The chain employs TRBV7-9 and TRBJ2-3; 9 nucleotides align to TRBD1. The CDR3 runs to 16 residues. The ends lost 5 bases at V and 4 bases at J; junction bases unmatched: 10. CDR1 is SEHNR, CDR2 FQNEAQ, per germline (reference sequence). As DNA, the CDR3 is TGTGCCAGCAGCCGCGAAACAGGGGGCGGCGCAGATACGCAGTATTTT. Translated: CASSRETGGGADTQYF.

This clonotype was detected ten times or more. The chain is built from TRBV6-5 and TRBJ1-6; D uncertain. CDR3 size: 15 residues. Germline V lookup: CDR1 MNHEY, CDR2 SVGAGI. V lost 2 bases to trimming and J lost 9 bases, with 14 bases between them. CDR3 amino acids: CASSYQASSSSPLHF. The DNA for the CDR3 is TGTGCCAGCAGTTACCAAGCGTCTTCCAGTTCACCCCTCCACTTT.

This clonotype was counted ten times or more. V is TRBV11-1 and J is TRBJ1-1; TRBD1 might be the D (6 bases). CDR3 length equals 13 residues. V gave up 5 bases and J gave up 0 bases, with 7 bases separating them. From germline, CDR1 is SGHAT and CDR2 FQDESV (reference sequence). The CDR3 bases are TGTGCCAGCAGCCGGACAGTGAACACTGAAGCTTTCTTT. Translated: CASSRTVNTEAFF.

This chain links TRBV3-1 with TRBJ2-5; D uncertain. V lost 1 base and J lost 5, with 11 bases in between. CDR1 and CDR2 from the germline V gene are LGHDT and YNNKEL (reference sequence). The CDR3 is made up of 14 amino acids. This chain's CDR3 is CASSQAGLEETQYF. The CDR3 DNA sequence: TGTGCCAGCAGCCAAGCAGGCCTCGAGGAGACCCAGTACTTC.